This T cell receptor beta chain was obtained from a study of Graves' ophthalmopathy and Graves' hyperthyroidism. Study observations and caveats: Sensitivity of 65% to 71% and specificity of 72% to 80% were achieved by the model that predicted ophthalmopathy progression.

Germline V CDR1 and CDR2: SNHLY, FYNNEI. The CDR3 totals 13 residues. Trimming pared 4 bases from V and 9 bases from J, leaving 13 bases between. Amplification targeted the TCR beta CDR3 regions, with RNA transcripts as the source material. An opening RT-PCR round employed HTBI primers and preceded a second-round multiplex PCR. A single record per CDR3 protein comes from TCRdb applying MiXCR to the multiplex PCR reads. The data contain about 700,000 distinct CDR3 sequences, roughly 41% of them singletons. Clinicians made diagnoses from clinical symptoms, serum thyroxine, TRAb, thyroid ultrasound and orbital computed tomography. Concerning this clonotype: What it binds is not known.

The sequencing input was peripheral blood. The receptor comes from an adult man with Graves' ophthalmopathy. This sequence joins TRBV2 and TRBJ2-4; D may be TRBD1 (6 bases). The CDR3 spells CASSGAGVGIQYF. In nucleotides, the CDR3 is TGTGCCAGCAGTGGTGCAGGGGTCGGCATTCAGTACTTC.